This T cell receptor beta chain comes out of a study of identical twins. General study points: The abundant beta clonotypes from cord blood had fewer insertions, and memory repertoires had none of this. The models gave estimates that fell short of the out-of-frame TCR alpha sharing seen in monozygotic twins.

Of note for this clonotype: Its antigen is undetermined.

Each CDR3 protein is one row after TCRdb ran MiXCR on the 5' RACE reads. The sample has about 530,000 distinct CDR3 sequences; approximately 20% are singletons. The germline V and J ends were trimmed by 5 bases and 7 bases, with 8 bases remaining between them. Germline CDR1 is SNHLY and CDR2 is FYNNEI. The CDR3 is 12 residues long. These sequences were also reported in another study, on yellow fever vaccine responses in identical twins.

The receptor comes from a woman in her late teens or twenties in good health. The chain recombines TRBV2 with TRBJ2-2; D is uncertain. Sequenced: CD4+ T cells sorted from blood. CDR3 in DNA: TGTGCCAGCAGTTGGGTCAACGGGGAGCTGTTTTTT. Translation gives CASSWVNGELFF.